The clone carrying this TCR beta chain was counted between two and nine times. Its cognate antigen is unknown. Using its own MiXCR run on the RT-PCR reads, TCRdb lists one record per CDR3 protein. The sample contains a few hundred thousand distinct CDR3 sequences, 11% of which appear only once. The CDR3 spans 14 residues. Germline V gene lookup returns CDR1 SEHNR and CDR2 FQNEAQ (reference sequence). V was shortened by 5 bases and J by 8 bases, with 15 bases between the two germline ends. The data are from a study of response to subunit inactivated influenza vaccine. Study observations and caveats: Authors suggested that a seasonal influenza vaccination recruits few new T cells each time.

The source was PBMCs from blood, collected 40 to 50 days after vaccination. The receptor comes from a man between 50 and 59 years old who received an inactivated influenza vaccine. The V call is TRBV7-9, the J call TRBJ1-4; no clear D. The CDR3 DNA follows: TGTGCCAGCAGCGCTTACGGAGAAAGCGAAAAACTGTTTTTT. Translation gives CASSAYGESEKLFF.